The 6 T cell receptor beta chains below come from one sample, sequenced in a study of spatial heterogeneity in lung cancer. Time point noted: blood at routine non-recurrence follow-up after resection. MiXCR was run by TCRdb on the 5' RACE reads, yielding one entry per CDR3 protein. The table has some 41,000 distinct CDR3 sequences, 20% to 25% seen once; the top ten hold about 7.7%. Sequenced material: PBMCs, taken at follow-up. The receptors shown here come from a female donor with early-stage non-small cell lung cancer.

This clonotype was counted ten times or more. The rearrangement joins TRBV19 to TRBJ1-2; TRBD1 agrees at 7 bases. The CDR3 runs to 15 residues. The V and J ends lost 7 bases and 5 bases, in that order; junction bases with no gene match: 13. Germline V gene sequence: CDR1 LNHDA, CDR2 SQIVND (reference sequence). The CDR3 sequence is CASTGSGTVVYGYTF. The CDR3 DNA reads as TGTGCCAGTACCGGATCCGGGACAGTCGTTTATGGCTACACCTTC. Full variable domain (missing parts from reference TRBV19 and TRBJ1-2): DGGITQSPKYLFRKEGQNVTLSCEQNLNHDAMYWYRQDPGQGLRLIYYSQIVNDFQKGDIAEGYSVSREKKESFPLTVTSAQKNPTAFYLCASTGSGTVVYGYTFGSGTRLTVV.

This clonotype has ten or more counts. The CDR3 loop is CATSRDGNSPLHF. The DNA of the CDR3 is TGTGCCACCAGCAGAGATGGGAATTCACCCCTCCACTTT. V and J are TRBV15 and TRBJ1-6; D uncertain. V was cut by 0 bases and J by 7 bases, with 4 bases left in between. This CDR3 region has 13 residues. The germline CDR1 and CDR2 sequences are LNHNV and YYDKDF (reference sequence). The full variable domain, completed using reference TRBV15 and TRBJ1-6, is DAMVIQNPRYQVTQFGKPVTLSCSQTLNHNVMYWYQQKSSQAPKLLFHYYDKDFNNEADTPDNFQSRRPNTSFCFLDIRSPGLGDTAMYLCATSRDGNSPLHFGNGTRLTVT.

The chain uses TRBV20-1 and TRBJ1-4; D might be TRBD1 (5 bases). This CDR3 has 16 amino acids. The V end lost 3 bases, the J end lost 10 bases, and 24 bases lay between the germline ends. Germline loops: CDR1 DFQATT, CDR2 SNEGSKA (reference sequence). The CDR3 sequence is CSASKDSVARDGKLFF. In DNA, the CDR3 is TGCAGTGCTAGTAAGGATTCAGTGGCGAGGGACGGAAAACTGTTTTTT.

This clonotype was counted only a few times. In nucleotides, the CDR3 is TGTGCCAGCAGCCAAGGCACACCCCTCCACTTT. It specifies CASSQGTPLHF. The chain employs TRBV4-2 and TRBJ1-6; no reliable D call. The CDR3 extends over 11 amino acids. Germline V gives CDR1 LGHNA, CDR2 YNFKEQ. V dropped 1 base and J dropped 11 bases, with 3 bases sitting between them.

In its sample, this clonotype was seen a few times. The J gene is TRBJ2-2, the V gene TRBV7-3, with TRBD1 matching 9 bases. The CDR3 loop spans 14 amino acids. Germline values: CDR1 SGHTA, CDR2 FQGTGA. V dropped 5 bases and J dropped 6; count of bases not matched to a gene: 4. CDR3: CASSADRGPGELFF. CDR3 nucleotide sequence: TGTGCCAGCAGCGCGGACAGGGGACCCGGGGAGCTGTTTTTT.

The rearrangement joins TRBV19 to TRBJ1-1; no reliable D call. The V end was cut by 3 bases, the J end by 0 bases, with 5 bases between. Germline V gives CDR1 LNHDA, CDR2 SQIVND (reference sequence). This CDR3 contains 13 residues. The CDR3 DNA is TGTGCCAGTAGTATTTCGGTGAACACTGAAGCTTTCTTT. This codes for CASSISVNTEAFF.